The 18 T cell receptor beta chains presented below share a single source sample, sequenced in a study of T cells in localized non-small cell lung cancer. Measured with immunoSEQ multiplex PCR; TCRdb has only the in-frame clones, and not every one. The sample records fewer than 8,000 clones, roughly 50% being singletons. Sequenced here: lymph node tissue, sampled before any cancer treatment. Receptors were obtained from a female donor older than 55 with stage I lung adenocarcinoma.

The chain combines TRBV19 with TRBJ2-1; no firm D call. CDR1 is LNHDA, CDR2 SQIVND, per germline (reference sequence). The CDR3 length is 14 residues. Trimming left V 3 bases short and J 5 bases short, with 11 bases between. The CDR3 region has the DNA TGTGCCAGTAGTATCCCTTATAAAAACAATGAGCAGTTCTTC. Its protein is CASSIPYKNNEQFF. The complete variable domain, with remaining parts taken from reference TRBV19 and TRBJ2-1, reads DGGITQSPKYLFRKEGQNVTLSCEQNLNHDAMYWYRQDPGQGLRLIYYSQIVNDFQKGDIAEGYSVSREKKESFPLTVTSAQKNPTAFYLCASSIPYKNNEQFFGPGTRLTVL.

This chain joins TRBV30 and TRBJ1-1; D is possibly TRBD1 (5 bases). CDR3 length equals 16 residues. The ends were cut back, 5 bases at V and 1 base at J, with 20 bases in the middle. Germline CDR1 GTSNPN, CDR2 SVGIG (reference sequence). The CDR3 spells CAWDSFTVGGNTEAFF. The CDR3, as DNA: TGTGCCTGGGACAGTTTTACAGTCGGTGGGAACACTGAAGCTTTCTTT.

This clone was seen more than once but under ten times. CDR3 coding DNA: TGTGCCAGCAGCTTAGGGGCCGGGAGTACCTACAATGAGCAGTTCTTC. Protein: CASSLGAGSTYNEQFF. V and J are TRBV11-3 and TRBJ2-1; D is perhaps TRBD2 (6 bases). The CDR3 is made up of 16 amino acids. CDR1 is SGHNT and CDR2 is YENEEA in the germline V gene. Trimming pared 1 base from V and 2 bases from J, leaving 12 bases between.

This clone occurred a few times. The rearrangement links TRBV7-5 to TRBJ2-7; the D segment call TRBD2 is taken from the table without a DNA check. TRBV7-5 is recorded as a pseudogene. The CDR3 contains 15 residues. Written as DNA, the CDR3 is TGTGCCAGCAGCTTAGATAATCGACTAGCGGGGGAGCAGTACTTC. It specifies CASSLDNRLAGEQYF.

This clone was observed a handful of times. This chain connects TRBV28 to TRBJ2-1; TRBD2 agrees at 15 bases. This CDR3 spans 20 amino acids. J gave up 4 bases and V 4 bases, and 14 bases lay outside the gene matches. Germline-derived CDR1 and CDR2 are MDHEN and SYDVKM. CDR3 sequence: CASSSVGLAGGPDQYNEQFF. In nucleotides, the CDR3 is TGTGCCAGCAGTTCCGTCGGACTAGCGGGAGGGCCGGATCAATACAATGAGCAGTTCTTC.

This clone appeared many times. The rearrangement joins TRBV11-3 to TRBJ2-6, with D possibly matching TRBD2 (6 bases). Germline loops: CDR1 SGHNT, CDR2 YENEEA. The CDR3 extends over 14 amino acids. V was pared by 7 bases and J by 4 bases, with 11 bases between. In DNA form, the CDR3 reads TGTGCCAGCAAGGAGGGATCCGGGGCCAACGTCCTGACTTTC. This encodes CASKEGSGANVLTF.

The CDR3 nucleotides are TGTGCCTGGGACGTTTCAGGGGGAAGCTCCTACGAGCAGTACTTC. It codes for CAWDVSGGSSYEQYF. V gene TRBV30 combines with J gene TRBJ2-7; 7 bases match TRBD1. The germline V gene encodes CDR1 GTSNPN and CDR2 SVGIG (reference sequence). The CDR3 runs 15 residues. With V trimmed by 5 bases and J by 0 bases, 10 bases remained unmatched.

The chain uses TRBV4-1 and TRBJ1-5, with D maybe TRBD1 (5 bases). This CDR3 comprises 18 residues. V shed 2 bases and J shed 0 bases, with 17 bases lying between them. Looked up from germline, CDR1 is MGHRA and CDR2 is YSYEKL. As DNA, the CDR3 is TGCGCCAGCAGCCAATTCGGCCAGGGTGACTATAGCAATCAGCCCCAGCATTTT. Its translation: CASSQFGQGDYSNQPQHF.

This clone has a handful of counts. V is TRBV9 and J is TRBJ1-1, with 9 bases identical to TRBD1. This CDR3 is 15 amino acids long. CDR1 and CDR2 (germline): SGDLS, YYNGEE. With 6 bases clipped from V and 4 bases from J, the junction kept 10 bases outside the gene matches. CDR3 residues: CASIPRTGVPTEAFF. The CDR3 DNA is TGTGCCAGCATACCGAGGACAGGGGTGCCCACTGAAGCTTTCTTT.

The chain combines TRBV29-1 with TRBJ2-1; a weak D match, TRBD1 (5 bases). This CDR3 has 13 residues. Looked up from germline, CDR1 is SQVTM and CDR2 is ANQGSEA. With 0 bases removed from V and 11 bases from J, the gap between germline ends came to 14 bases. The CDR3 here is CSVEDSEGVKQFF. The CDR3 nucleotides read TGCAGCGTTGAAGATTCGGAAGGGGTAAAGCAGTTCTTC.

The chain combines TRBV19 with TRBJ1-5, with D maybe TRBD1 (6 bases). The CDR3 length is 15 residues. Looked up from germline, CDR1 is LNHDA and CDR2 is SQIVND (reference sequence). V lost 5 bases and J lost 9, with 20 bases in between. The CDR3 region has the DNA TGTGCCAGTAGTTTTTCCAGGGGTGACGTTGGGCCCCAGCATTTT. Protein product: CASSFSRGDVGPQHF.

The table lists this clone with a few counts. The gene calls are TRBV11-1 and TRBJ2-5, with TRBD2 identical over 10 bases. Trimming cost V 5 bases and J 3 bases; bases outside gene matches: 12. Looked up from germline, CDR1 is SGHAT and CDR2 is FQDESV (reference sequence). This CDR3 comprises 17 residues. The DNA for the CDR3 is TGTGCCAGCAGCCAAGGGTCCGAACTAGCGGGAAAAGAGACCCAGTACTTC. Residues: CASSQGSELAGKETQYF.

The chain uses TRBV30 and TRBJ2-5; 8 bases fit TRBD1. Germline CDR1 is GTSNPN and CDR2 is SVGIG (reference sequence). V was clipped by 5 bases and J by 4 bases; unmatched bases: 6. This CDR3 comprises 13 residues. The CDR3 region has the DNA TGTGCCTGGGGACAGGGTTCGATAGAGACCCAGTACTTC. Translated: CAWGQGSIETQYF.

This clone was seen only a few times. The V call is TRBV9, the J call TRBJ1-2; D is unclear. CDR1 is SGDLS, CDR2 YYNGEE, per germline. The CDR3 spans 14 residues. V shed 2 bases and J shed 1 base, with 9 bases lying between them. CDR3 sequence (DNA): TGTGCCAGCAGCGTCACGACCGATAACTATGGCTACACCTTC. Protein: CASSVTTDNYGYTF.

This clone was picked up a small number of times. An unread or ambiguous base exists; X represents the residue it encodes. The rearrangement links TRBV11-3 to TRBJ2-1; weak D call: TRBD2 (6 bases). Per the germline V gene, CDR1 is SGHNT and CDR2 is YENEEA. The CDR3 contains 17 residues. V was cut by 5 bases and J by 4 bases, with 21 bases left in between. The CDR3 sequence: CASSPRGREXVYNEQFF. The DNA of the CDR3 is TGTGCCAGCAGCCCACGGGGACGGGAGKGGGTTTACAATGAGCAGTTCTTC.

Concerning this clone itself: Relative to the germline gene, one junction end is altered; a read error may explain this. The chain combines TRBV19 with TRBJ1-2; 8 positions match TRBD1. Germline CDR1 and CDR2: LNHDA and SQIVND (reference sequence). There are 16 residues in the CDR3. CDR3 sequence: CASNIDRDRPHYGYTF. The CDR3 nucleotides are TGTGCCAGTAATATAGACCGGGACAGGCCACACTATGGCTACACCTTC.

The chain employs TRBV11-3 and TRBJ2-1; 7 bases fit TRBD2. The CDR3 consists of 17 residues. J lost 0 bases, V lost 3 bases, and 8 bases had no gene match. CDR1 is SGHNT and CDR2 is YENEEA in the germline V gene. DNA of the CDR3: TGTGCCAGCAGCTTCGGAATAGCGGGTGACTCCTACAATGAGCAGTTCTTC. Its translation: CASSFGIAGDSYNEQFF.

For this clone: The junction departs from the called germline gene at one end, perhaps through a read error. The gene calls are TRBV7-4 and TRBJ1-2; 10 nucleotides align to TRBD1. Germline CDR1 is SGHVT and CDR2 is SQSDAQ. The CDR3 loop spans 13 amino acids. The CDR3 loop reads CTSSRGTGDGYTF. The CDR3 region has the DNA TGTACCAGCAGCCGCGGGACAGGGGATGGCTACACCTTC. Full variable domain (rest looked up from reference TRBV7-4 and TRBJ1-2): GAGVSQSPRYKVAKRGRDVALRCDSISGHVTLYWYRQTLGQGSEVLTYSQSDAQRDKSGRPSGRFSAERPERSVSTLKIQRTEQGDSAVYLCTSSRGTGDGYTFGSGTRLTVV.